What follows describes a single T cell receptor beta chain. Extracted RNA was reverse transcribed, and the resulting cDNA served as sequencing template. Profiling relied on immunoSEQ multiplex PCR, and the TCRdb table lists in-frame clones only, not all of them. The data show approximately 210,000 clones, roughly 60% seen once. The data originate from a study of CD8+ T cells in alopecia areata. Documented treatment: oral pan-JAK inhibitor, 5-10 mg twice daily. Between the trimmed V and J ends, which lost 3 bases and 1 base, there was a span of 9 bases. Germline V gene data show CDR1 as SGHTA and CDR2 as FQGNSA. The CDR3 consists of 15 residues.

This chain links TRBV7-2 with TRBJ2-2; D not certain. Sequenced here: CD4+ T cells sorted from blood, sampled at week 24, from a patient treated with tofacitinib. This receptor was taken from a human donor with alopecia areata. The CDR3: CASSFSRMNTGELFF. The CDR3 region has the DNA TGTGCCAGCAGCTTTAGCAGAATGAACACCGGGGAGCTGTTTTTT.